This T cell receptor beta chain was obtained from a study of Ad26.COV2.S vaccination and SARS-CoV-2 variants. Regarding this clone: No antigen is known for it.

The data were produced by immunoSEQ multiplex PCR, yet TCRdb's version contains in-frame clones alone and is incomplete. The sample consists of around 350,000 clones, about 90% of them appearing once. The study, taken as a whole, reports: Possible underestimation of total T cell responses by the TCR breadth and depth analyses was noted. Vaccine recipients posted higher spike-specific TCR breadth than their placebo counterparts. Breadth measured for non-spike TCRs was similar across vaccine and placebo recipients.

The CDR3 sequence is 13 residues long. Trimming cost V 3 bases and J 6 bases, with 11 bases left between them. Germline V gives CDR1 LGHDT, CDR2 YNNKEL (reference sequence). The sample consisted of peripheral blood, taken after recovery from COVID-19. This rearrangement joins TRBV3-1 (or the pseudogene TRBV3-2) to TRBJ1-1, with unresolved D. The TCR originated in a human donor who had recovered from COVID-19. CDR3 sequence reads: CASSHRGQSEAFF. CDR3 coding DNA: TGTGCCAGCAGCCACCGCGGCCAGTCTGAAGCTTTCTTT.